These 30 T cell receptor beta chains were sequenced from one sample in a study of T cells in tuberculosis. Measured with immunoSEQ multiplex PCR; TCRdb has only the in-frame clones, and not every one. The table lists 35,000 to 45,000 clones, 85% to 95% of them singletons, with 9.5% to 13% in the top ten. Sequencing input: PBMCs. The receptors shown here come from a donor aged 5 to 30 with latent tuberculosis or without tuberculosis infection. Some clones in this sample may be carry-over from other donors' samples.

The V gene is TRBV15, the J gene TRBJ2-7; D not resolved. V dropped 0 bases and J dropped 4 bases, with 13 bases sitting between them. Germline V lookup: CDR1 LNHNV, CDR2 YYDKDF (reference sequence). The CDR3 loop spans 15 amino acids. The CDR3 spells CATSRDRGLRYEQYF. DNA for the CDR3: TGTGCCACCAGCAGAGATCGAGGCCTAAGATACGAGCAGTACTTC.

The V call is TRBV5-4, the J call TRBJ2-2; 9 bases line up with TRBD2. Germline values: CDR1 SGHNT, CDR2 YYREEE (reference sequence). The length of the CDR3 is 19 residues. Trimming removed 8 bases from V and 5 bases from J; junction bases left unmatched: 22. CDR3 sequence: CASSDQVHSGGFGTGELFF. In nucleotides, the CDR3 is TGTGCCAGTAGCGATCAAGTCCATAGCGGGGGCTTTGGGACCGGGGAGCTGTTTTTT.

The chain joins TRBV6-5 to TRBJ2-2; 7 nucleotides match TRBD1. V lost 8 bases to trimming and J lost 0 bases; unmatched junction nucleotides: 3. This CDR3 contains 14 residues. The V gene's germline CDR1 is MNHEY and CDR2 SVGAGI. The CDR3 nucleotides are TGTGCCAGCGCCGGGACAGCGAACACCGGGGAGCTGTTTTTT. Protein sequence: CASAGTANTGELFF.

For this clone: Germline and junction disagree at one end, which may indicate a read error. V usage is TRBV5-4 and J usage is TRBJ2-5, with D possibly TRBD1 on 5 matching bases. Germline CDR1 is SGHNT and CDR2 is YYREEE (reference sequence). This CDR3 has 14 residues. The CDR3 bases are TGTGCCAGTAGCTCAAGGGCAGCAGGGGAGACCCAGTACTTC. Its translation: CASSSRAAGETQYF.

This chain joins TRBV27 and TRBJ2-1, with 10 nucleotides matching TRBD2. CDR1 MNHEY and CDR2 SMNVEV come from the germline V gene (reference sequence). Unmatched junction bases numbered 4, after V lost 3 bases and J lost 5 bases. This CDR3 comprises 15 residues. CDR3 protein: CASSFGTSEHNEQFF. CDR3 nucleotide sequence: TGTGCCAGCAGTTTCGGGACTAGCGAACACAATGAGCAGTTCTTC.

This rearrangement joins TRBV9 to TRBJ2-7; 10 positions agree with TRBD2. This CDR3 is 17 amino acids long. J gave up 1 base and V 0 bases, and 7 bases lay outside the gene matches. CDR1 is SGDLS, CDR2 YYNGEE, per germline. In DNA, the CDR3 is TGTGCCAGCAGCGTAGGAGCGGGGGGGCTTTCATCCTACGAGCAGTACTTC. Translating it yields CASSVGAGGLSSYEQYF.

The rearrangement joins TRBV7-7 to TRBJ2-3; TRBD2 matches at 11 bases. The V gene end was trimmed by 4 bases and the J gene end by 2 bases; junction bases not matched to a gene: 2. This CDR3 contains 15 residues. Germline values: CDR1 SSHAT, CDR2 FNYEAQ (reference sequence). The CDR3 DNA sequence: TGTGCCAGCAGCTCGGGACTAGCGGTCACAGATACGCAGTATTTT. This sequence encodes CASSSGLAVTDTQYF.

For the CDR3, the DNA is TGTGCCAGCAGCTTGGAGGGACAGCGTAATCAGCCCCAGCATTTT. Translation gives CASSLEGQRNQPQHF. The genes are TRBV5-5 and TRBJ1-5, with 7 bases identical to TRBD1. J was trimmed by 4 bases and V by 0 bases; bases with no gene match: 4. CDR1 is SGHKS and CDR2 is YYEKEE in the germline V gene (reference sequence). There are 15 residues in the CDR3.

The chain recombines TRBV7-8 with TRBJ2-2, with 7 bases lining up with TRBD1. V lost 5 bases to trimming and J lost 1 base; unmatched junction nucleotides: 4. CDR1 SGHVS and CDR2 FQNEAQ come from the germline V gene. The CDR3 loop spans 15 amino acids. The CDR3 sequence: CASSVYRGNTGELFF. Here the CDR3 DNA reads TGTGCCAGCAGCGTATACAGGGGGAACACCGGGGAGCTGTTTTTT.

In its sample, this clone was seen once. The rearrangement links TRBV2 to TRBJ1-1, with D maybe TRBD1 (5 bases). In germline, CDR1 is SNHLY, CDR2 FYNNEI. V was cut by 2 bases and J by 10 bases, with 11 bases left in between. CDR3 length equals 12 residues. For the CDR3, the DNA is TGTGCCAGCAGTGAAAGGGGTGGTGGAGCTTTCTTT. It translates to CASSERGGGAFF.

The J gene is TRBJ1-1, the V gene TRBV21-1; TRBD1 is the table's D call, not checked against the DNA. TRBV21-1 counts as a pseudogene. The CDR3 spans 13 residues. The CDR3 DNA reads TGTGCCAGCAGCAGCGACAGGGTTACTGAAGCTTTCTTT. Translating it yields CASSSDRVTEAFF.

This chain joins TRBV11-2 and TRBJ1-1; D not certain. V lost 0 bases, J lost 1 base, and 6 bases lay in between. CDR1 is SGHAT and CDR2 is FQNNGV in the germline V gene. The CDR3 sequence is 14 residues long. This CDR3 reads CASSLDRTNTEAFF. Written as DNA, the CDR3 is TGTGCCAGCAGCTTAGACAGAACGAACACTGAAGCTTTCTTT.

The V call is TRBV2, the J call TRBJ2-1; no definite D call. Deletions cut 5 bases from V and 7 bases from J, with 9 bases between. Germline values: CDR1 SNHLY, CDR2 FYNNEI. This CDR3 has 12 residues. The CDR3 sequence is CASSSQNNEQFF. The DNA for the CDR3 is TGTGCCAGCAGTTCTCAGAATAATGAGCAGTTCTTC.

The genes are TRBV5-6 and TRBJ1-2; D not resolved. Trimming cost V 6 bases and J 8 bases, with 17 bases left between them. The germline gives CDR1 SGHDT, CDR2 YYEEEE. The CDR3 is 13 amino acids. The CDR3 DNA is TGTGCCAGCACCCTGGTGGAAGGGAGCGGCTACACCTTC. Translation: CASTLVEGSGYTF.

The CDR3 protein is CASSYPQDRRSEKLFF. The CDR3 DNA reads TGTGCCAGCAGCTACCCACAAGACAGGCGGAGTGAAAAACTGTTTTTT. The chain has TRBV11-2 and TRBJ1-4; the D gene is possibly TRBD1 (6 bases). Germline CDR1 and CDR2: SGHAT and FQNNGV. V gave up 4 bases and J gave up 7 bases, with 19 bases separating them. The CDR3 sequence is 16 residues long.

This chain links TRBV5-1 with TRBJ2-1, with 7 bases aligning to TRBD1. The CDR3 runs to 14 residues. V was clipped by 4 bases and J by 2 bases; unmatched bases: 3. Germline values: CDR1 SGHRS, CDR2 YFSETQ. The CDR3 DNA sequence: TGCGCCAGCAGCCCCGGGACAGCCTACAATGAGCAGTTCTTC. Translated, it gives CASSPGTAYNEQFF.

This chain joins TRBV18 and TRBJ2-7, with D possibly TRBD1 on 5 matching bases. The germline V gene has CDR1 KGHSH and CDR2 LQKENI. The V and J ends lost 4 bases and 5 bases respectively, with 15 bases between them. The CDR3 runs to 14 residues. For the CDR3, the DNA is TGTGCCAGCTCACATTCGTCCAGGGTGGACGAGCAGTACGTC. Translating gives CASSHSSRVDEQYV.

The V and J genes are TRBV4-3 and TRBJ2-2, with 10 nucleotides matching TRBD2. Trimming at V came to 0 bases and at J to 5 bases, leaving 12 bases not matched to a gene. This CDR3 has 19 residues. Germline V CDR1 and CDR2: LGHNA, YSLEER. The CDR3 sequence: CASSQDPASGGGRTGELFF. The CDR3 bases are TGCGCCAGCAGCCAAGATCCGGCTAGCGGGGGTGGTAGAACCGGGGAGCTGTTTTTT.

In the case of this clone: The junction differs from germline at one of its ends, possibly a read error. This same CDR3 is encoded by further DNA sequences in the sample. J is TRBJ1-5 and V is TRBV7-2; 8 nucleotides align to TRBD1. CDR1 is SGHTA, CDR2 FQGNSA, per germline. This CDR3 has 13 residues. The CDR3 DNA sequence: TGCGCCAGCAGCCAAAGGACAGGGCGGCCCCAGCATTTT. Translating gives CASSQRTGRPQHF.

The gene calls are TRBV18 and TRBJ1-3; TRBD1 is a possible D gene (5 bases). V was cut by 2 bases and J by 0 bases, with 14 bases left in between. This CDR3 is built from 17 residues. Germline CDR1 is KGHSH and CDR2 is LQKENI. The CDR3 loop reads CASSPTGGPLSGNTIYF. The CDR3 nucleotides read TGTGCCAGCTCACCAACGGGGGGACCCCTCTCTGGAAACACCATATATTTT.

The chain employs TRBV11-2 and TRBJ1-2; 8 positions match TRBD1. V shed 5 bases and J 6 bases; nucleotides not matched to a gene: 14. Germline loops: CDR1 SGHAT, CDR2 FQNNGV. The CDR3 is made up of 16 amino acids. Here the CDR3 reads CASSQGGRGRPDGYTF. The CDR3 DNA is TGTGCCAGCAGCCAGGGGGGCAGGGGGCGGCCTGATGGCTACACCTTC.

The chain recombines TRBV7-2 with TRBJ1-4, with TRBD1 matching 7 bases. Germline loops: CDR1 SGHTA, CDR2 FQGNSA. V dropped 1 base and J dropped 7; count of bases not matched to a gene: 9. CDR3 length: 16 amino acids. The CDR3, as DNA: TGTGCCAGCAGCTTAGGACAGGGATGGGTACGTGAAAAACTGTTTTTT. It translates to CASSLGQGWVREKLFF.

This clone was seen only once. The CDR3 DNA follows: TGTGCCAGCAGCTCGATCGACAGGGACTTGTCCTACGAGCAGTACTTC. This codes for CASSSIDRDLSYEQYF. The rearrangement links TRBV7-6 to TRBJ2-7; D is perhaps TRBD1 (7 bases). V dropped 4 bases and J dropped 1 base, with 17 bases sitting between them. Germline V lookup: CDR1 SGHVS, CDR2 FNYEAQ. This CDR3 spans 16 amino acids.

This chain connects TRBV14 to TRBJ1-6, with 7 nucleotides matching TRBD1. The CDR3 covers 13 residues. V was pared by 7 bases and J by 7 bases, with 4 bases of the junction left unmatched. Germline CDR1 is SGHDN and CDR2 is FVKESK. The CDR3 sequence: CASKTGTNSPLHF. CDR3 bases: TGTGCCAGCAAGACAGGGACGAATTCACCCCTCCACTTT.

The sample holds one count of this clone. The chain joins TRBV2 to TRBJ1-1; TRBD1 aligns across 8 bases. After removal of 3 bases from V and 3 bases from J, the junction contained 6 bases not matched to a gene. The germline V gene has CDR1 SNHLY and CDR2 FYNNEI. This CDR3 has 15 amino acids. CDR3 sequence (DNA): TGTGCCAGCAGTGAGCAGGGGGCATGGGACACTGAAGCTTTCTTT. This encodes CASSEQGAWDTEAFF.

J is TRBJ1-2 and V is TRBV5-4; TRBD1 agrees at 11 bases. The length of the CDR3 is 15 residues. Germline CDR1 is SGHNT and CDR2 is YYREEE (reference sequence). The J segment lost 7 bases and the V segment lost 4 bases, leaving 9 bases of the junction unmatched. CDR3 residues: CASSITGTGGAGYTF. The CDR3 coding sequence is TGTGCCAGCAGCATCACCGGGACAGGGGGAGCTGGCTACACCTTC.

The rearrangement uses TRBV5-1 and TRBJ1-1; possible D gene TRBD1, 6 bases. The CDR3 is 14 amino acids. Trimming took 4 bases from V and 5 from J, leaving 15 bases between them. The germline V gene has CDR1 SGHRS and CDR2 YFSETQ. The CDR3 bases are TGCGCCAGCAGCAATGACAGGATGGGAACTGAAGCTTTCTTT. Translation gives CASSNDRMGTEAFF.

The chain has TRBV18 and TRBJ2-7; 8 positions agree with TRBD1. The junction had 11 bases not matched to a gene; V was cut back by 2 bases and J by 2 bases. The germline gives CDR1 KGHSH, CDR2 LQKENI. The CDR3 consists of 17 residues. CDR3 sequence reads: CASSPNDGQGGTYEQYV. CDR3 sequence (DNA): TGTGCCAGCTCACCAAACGACGGACAGGGAGGTACCTACGAGCAGTACGTC.

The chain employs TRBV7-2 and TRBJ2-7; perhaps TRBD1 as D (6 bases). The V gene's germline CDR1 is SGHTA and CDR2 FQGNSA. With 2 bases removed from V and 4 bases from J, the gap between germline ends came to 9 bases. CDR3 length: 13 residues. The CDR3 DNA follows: TGTGCCAGCAGCTTAATGGGGGCATACGAGCAGTACTTC. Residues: CASSLMGAYEQYF.

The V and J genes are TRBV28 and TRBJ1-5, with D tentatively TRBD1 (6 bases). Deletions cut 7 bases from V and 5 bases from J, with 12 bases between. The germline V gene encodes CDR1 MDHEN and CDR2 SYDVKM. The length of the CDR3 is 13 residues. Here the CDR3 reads CASTSDRYQPQHF. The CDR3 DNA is TGTGCCAGCACCTCAGACAGGTATCAGCCCCAGCATTTT.